Listed below are T cell receptor beta chains from one sample, sequenced in a study of blood T cell repertoires in COVID-19. The data were produced by immunoSEQ multiplex PCR, yet TCRdb's version contains in-frame clones alone and is incomplete. Among about 280,000 clones listed, around nine tenths were seen once. Sequenced: PBMCs or T cells enriched from blood (not recorded which). The receptors stem from a woman aged 60 to 75 in a cohort exposed to, infected with or recovered from COVID-19 (not recorded which). CDR3s include the opening cysteine and the closing phenylalanine or tryptophan. A D gene is named only where the DNA matches it firmly. Part of the rows lack a size; the others show once, few, many or a class for expanded clones.

-	TRBV7-3	-	TRBJ2-6	CASSPRGAGSNVLTF	TGTGCCAGCAGCCCCAGGGGGGCAGGGAGCAACGTCCTGACTTTC
TRBD1	TRBV4-2	-	TRBJ1-5	CASSTHRGRSNQPQHF	TGTGCCAGCAGCACCCACAGGGGTAGGAGCAATCAGCCCCAGCATTTT
-	TRBV6-6	few	TRBJ1-6	CASSLQGITRTNNSPLHF	TGTGCCAGCAGTCTACAGGGTATTACCCGGACGAATAATTCACCCCTCCACTTT
-	TRBV27	-	TRBJ1-5	CASSRGMGQPQHF	TGTGCCAGCAGTAGGGGGATGGGACAGCCCCAGCATTTT
-	TRBV27	-	TRBJ1-5	CASPPVRERNQPQHF	TGTGCCAGCCCCCCCGTCAGGGAAAGAAATCAGCCCCAGCATTTT
-	TRBV28	-	TRBJ1-2	CASSLYLVNYGYTF	TGTGCCAGCAGTTTATACTTGGTTAACTATGGCTACACCTTC
-	TRBV9	-	TRBJ2-1	CASSVHGGYNEQFF	TGTGCCAGCAGCGTACACGGCGGCTACAATGAGCAGTTCTTC
-	TRBV5-8	-	TRBJ2-3	CASSAGTLPTDTQYF	TGTGCCAGCAGCGCCGGGACACTCCCCACAGATACGCAGTATTTT
-	TRBV25-1	-	TRBJ2-1	CASSRGINEQFF	TGTGCCAGCTCCCGCGGGATTAATGAGCAGTTCTTC
TRBD2	TRBV27	-	TRBJ2-1	CASSLSLAGHNEQFF	TGTGCCAGCAGTTTATCCCTAGCGGGGCACAATGAGCAGTTCTTC
-	TRBV6-5	-	TRBJ2-7	CASNGGLYYEQYF	TGTGCCAGCAATGGAGGACTTTACTACGAGCAGTACTTC
-	TRBV4-3	-	TRBJ1-2	CASSQDRVYGYTF	TGCGCCAGCAGCCAAGACAGGGTCTATGGCTACACCTTC
-	TRBV2	once	TRBJ2-1	CASRGDSNEQFF	TGTGCCAGCAGAGGAGACAGCAATGAGCAGTTCTTC
TRBD1	TRBV10-1	-	TRBJ2-1	CASSEWGQGATEQFF	TGCGCCAGCAGTGAGTGGGGACAGGGGGCCACTGAGCAGTTCTTC
TRBD1	TRBV10-3	few	TRBJ2-7	CAISLGGQVHEQYF	TGTGCCATCAGTCTGGGGGGACAGGTTCACGAGCAGTACTTC
-	TRBV18	-	TRBJ2-7	CASSAQGSYYEQYF	TGTGCCAGCTCAGCTCAGGGATCATATTACGAGCAGTACTTC
-	TRBV4-1	-	TRBJ1-2	CASSQGLAGTYGYTF	TGCGCCAGCAGCCAAGGCCTCGCAGGAACCTATGGCTACACCTTC
-	TRBV7-2	-	TRBJ1-6	CASSLLGVNNSPLHF	TGTGCCAGCAGCTTACTCGGGGTTAATAATTCACCCCTCCACTTT
TRBD1	TRBV7-8	few	TRBJ1-3	CASSRGQALTGNTIYF	TGTGCCAGCAGTCGGGGACAGGCACTAACTGGAAACACCATATATTTT
TRBD2	TRBV28	-	TRBJ2-5	CASSSLAATYQETQYF	TGTGCCAGCAGTTCGCTAGCGGCAACGTACCAAGAGACCCAGTACTTC
TRBD2	TRBV19	few	TRBJ2-1	CASSIGTSGSNEQFF	TGTGCCAGTAGTATAGGGACTAGCGGGAGCAATGAGCAGTTCTTC
-	TRBV3-1/TRBV3-2	-	TRBJ1-1	CASSPEVAALGGTEAFF	TGTGCCAGCAGCCCCGAGGTGGCCGCTCTGGGTGGCACTGAAGCTTTCTTT
-	TRBV28	-	TRBJ1-5	CASRLGGRDQPQHF	TGTGCCAGCAGACTAGGGGGAAGGGATCAGCCCCAGCATTTT
TRBD2	TRBV6-4	-	TRBJ2-3	CASSDHVERTSGRAVGTDTQYF	TGTGCCAGCAGTGACCACGTAGAGCGGACTAGCGGGAGGGCCGTGGGCACAGATACGCAGTATTTT
TRBD1	TRBV2	-	TRBJ1-2	CASSPVGDRGYGYTF	TGTGCCAGCAGCCCAGTCGGGGACAGGGGCTATGGCTACACCTTC
TRBD1	TRBV28	-	TRBJ1-2	CASSNDRVRGYTF	TGTGCCAGCAGCAACGACAGGGTAAGAGGCTACACCTTC
-	TRBV7-9	few	TRBJ1-2	CASSSGTGDSYGYTF	TGTGCCAGCAGCTCAGGGACGGGAGATTCATATGGCTACACCTTC
-	TRBV29-1	-	TRBJ1-1	CSVEERGEAFF	TGCAGCGTTGAGGAGCGAGGCGAAGCTTTCTTT
-	TRBV5-1	-	TRBJ2-1	CASREGSGAVYNEQFF	TGCGCCAGCAGAGAGGGGTCGGGAGCCGTTTACAATGAGCAGTTCTTC
-	TRBV14	-	TRBJ2-1	CASSPFRGSSYNEQFF	TGTGCCAGCAGCCCCTTTCGGGGGAGCTCCTACAATGAGCAGTTCTTC
-	TRBV5-1	-	TRBJ2-1	CASRLSYNEQFF	TGCGCCAGCAGACTTTCCTACAATGAGCAGTTCTTC
TRBD1	TRBV3-1/TRBV3-2	-	TRBJ1-3	CASSHDRASGNTIYF	TGTGCCAGCAGCCACGACAGGGCCTCTGGAAACACCATATATTTT
-	TRBV24-1	-	TRBJ2-1	CATSDFQGPSSYNEQFF	TGTGCCACCAGTGATTTCCAGGGCCCCAGCTCCTACAATGAGCAGTTCTTC
-	TRBV28	-	TRBJ1-2	CASSLREDIYGYTF	TGTGCCAGCAGTTTACGGGAAGACATCTATGGCTACACCTTC
-	TRBV18	-	TRBJ2-1	CASSPQDPYSYNEQFF	TGTGCCAGCTCACCGCAGGATCCTTACTCCTACAATGAGCAGTTCTTC
-	TRBV11-1	few	TRBJ2-1	CASSGAGGEQFF	TGTGCCAGCAGCGGGGCCGGGGGTGAGCAGTTCTTC
TRBD1	TRBV30	-	TRBJ1-2	CAWSVPGQGRGSYGYTF	TGTGCCTGGAGTGTACCCGGACAGGGCCGGGGTAGTTATGGCTACACCTTC
TRBD2	TRBV14	-	TRBJ2-1	CASSPYRLAGYNEQFF	TGTGCCAGCAGCCCCTACCGACTAGCGGGTTACAATGAGCAGTTCTTC
-	TRBV12-5	-	TRBJ2-4	CASGLVPPQGTPQKDIQYF	TGTGCTAGTGGTTTGGTACCCCCTCAGGGGACACCTCAAAAAGACATTCAGTACTTC
-	TRBV7-9	-	TRBJ2-7	CASSPGEQYF	TGTGCCAGCAGCCCCGGCGAGCAGTACTTC
-	TRBV18	-	TRBJ2-2	CASSPSWTAGELFF	TGTGCCAGCTCACCATCGTGGACAGCCGGGGAGCTGTTTTTT
-	TRBV25-1	-	TRBJ1-1	CASSEGGHRMPFF	TGTGCCAGCAGTGAAGGGGGACATCGTATGCCTTTCTTT
TRBD2	TRBV6-2/TRBV6-3	-	TRBJ2-1	CASSPPPRLAGHSEQFF	TGTGCCAGCAGCCCTCCTCCAAGACTAGCGGGTCATAGTGAGCAGTTCTTC
-	TRBV6-5	-	TRBJ1-2	CASSKGVGYTF	TGTGCCAGCAGTAAGGGAGTAGGCTACACCTTC
-	TRBV19	-	TRBJ2-7	CASSIRSGSYEQYF	TGTGCCAGTAGTATAAGGAGCGGGTCCTACGAGCAGTACTTC
TRBD1	TRBV5-1	-	TRBJ2-3	CASSPGQGVPGTDTQYF	TGCGCCAGCAGCCCAGGACAGGGGGTCCCTGGCACAGATACGCAGTATTTT
-	TRBV5-4	-	TRBJ2-6	CASSLIWTYGLNSGANVLTF	TGTGCCAGCAGCTTGATATGGACTTATGGGTTGAACTCTGGGGCCAACGTCCTGACTTTC
TRBD1	TRBV4-1	-	TRBJ2-5	CASSQSGTGGRETQYF	TGCGCCAGCAGCCAATCCGGGACAGGGGGGCGAGAGACCCAGTACTTC
-	TRBV6-1	-	TRBJ1-2	CASSEATGFDGYTF	TGTGCCAGCAGTGAAGCTACCGGGTTCGATGGCTACACCTTC
TRBD1	TRBV18	-	TRBJ2-1	CASSSRDRVEQFF	TGTGCCAGCTCAAGCCGGGACAGGGTCGAGCAGTTCTTC
-	TRBV9	-	TRBJ2-1	CASSVNFQVYNEQFF	TGTGCCAGCAGCGTAAATTTTCAGGTTTACAATGAGCAGTTCTTC
TRBD1	TRBV7-9	-	TRBJ2-7	CASSQTGGRYEQYF	TGTGCCAGCAGCCAGACAGGGGGACGCTACGAGCAGTACTTC
TRBD1	TRBV7-9	-	TRBJ1-1	CASSSGTGGRDTEAFF	TGTGCCAGCAGCTCGGGGACAGGGGGAAGGGACACTGAAGCTTTCTTT